This TCR beta chain was captured by sequencing in a study of identical twins. The CDR3 consists of 17 residues. Germline V CDR1 and CDR2: SGHVS, FQNEAQ. Trimming cost V 5 bases and J 6 bases, with 20 bases left between them. Study-level findings and limits: Invariant MAIT and iNKT cells could partly confound zero-insertion analyses. Fewer insertions marked abundant cord blood beta clonotypes; young adult naive trended weakly, memory not at all. Out-of-frame alpha sequences shared by twins were enriched for low generation probability.

In its sample, this clonotype was seen a few times. Its antigen is unknown. Through template switching, a universal primer site was introduced, and the cDNA contained unique molecular identifiers. TCRdb reprocessed the 5' RACE reads via MiXCR and lists one record per CDR3 protein. The sample has 450,000 or so distinct CDR3 sequences, around a sixth seen once. Sequenced sample: naive T cells sorted from blood. The chain is built from TRBV7-8 and TRBJ1-6, with D uncertain. The clonotype was recovered from a middle-aged man in good health. The CDR3 bases are TGTGCCAGCAGCCCGAGCGTCAGGAGGGAAACTAATTCACCCCTCCACTTT. It is translated as CASSPSVRRETNSPLHF.